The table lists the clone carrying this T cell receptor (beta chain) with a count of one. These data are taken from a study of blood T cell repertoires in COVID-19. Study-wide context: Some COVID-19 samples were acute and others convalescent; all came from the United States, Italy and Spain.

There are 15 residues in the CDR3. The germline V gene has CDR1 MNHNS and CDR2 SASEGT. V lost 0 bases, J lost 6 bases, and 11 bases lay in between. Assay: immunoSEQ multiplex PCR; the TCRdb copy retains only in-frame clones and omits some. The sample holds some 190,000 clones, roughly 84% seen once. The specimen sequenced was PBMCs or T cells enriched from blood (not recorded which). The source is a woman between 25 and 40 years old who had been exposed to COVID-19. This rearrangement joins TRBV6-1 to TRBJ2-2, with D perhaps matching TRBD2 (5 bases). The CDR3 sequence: CASSEASGYPGELFF. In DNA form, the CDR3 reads TGTGCCAGCAGTGAAGCTTCGGGGTACCCCGGGGAGCTGTTTTTT.